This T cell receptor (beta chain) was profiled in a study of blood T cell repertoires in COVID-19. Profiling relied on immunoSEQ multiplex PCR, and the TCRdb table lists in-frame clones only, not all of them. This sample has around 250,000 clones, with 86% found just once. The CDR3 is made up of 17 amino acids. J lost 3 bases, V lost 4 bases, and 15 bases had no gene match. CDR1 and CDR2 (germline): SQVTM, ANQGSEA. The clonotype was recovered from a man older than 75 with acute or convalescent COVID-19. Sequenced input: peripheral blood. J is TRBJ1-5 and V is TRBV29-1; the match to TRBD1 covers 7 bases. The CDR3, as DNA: TGCAGCGTTGTATTAGGGCACTTGACAGGGTCCAATCAGCCCCAGCATTTT. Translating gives CSVVLGHLTGSNQPQHF.